The 28 T cell receptor beta chains in this list originate from one sample, sequenced in a study of Graves' ophthalmopathy and Graves' hyperthyroidism. TCR beta CDR3 amplification used RNA transcripts. HTBI-primed first-round RT-PCR preceded second-round multiplex PCR. A single record per CDR3 protein comes from TCRdb applying MiXCR to the multiplex PCR reads. The data contain 350,000 to 400,000 distinct CDR3 sequences, 15% of them seen just once; the ten biggest clones take up around 6.6%. What was sequenced was peripheral blood. Receptors originate from a woman younger than 30 with stable Graves' hyperthyroidism.

This clonotype was recorded at least ten times. The rearrangement links TRBV12-3 or TRBV12-4 to TRBJ1-2, with a weak D call TRBD1 (5 bases). Trimming pared 2 bases from V and 8 bases from J, leaving 15 bases between. CDR3 size: 14 residues. The CDR3 sequence: CASSLIPGRGGYTF. The CDR3 DNA reads TGTGCCAGCAGTTTAATCCCAGGGAGAGGAGGCTACACCTTC.

This clonotype was recorded at least ten times. The chain has TRBV11-1 and TRBJ2-5; D unclear. Trimming removed 3 bases from V and 4 bases from J, with 12 bases in between. The CDR3 has 14 amino acids. The germline CDR1 and CDR2 sequences are SGHAT and FQDESV (reference sequence). Here the CDR3 DNA reads TGTGCCAGCAGCTTTTGGCAGAAAGGAGAGACCCAGTACTTC. Its protein is CASSFWQKGETQYF.

This clonotype was seen at least ten times. The chain is built from TRBV5-1 and TRBJ2-2; D gene ambiguous. Looked up from germline, CDR1 is SGHRS and CDR2 is YFSETQ. The V end was cut by 0 bases, the J end by 3 bases, with 9 bases between. The CDR3 runs 15 residues. The DNA for the CDR3 is TGCGCCAGCAGCTTGGCGGTCGGAGACACCGGGGAGCTGTTTTTT. Translation: CASSLAVGDTGELFF. Filled out from reference TRBV5-1 and TRBJ2-2, the complete variable domain reads KAGVTQTPRYLIKTRGQQVTLSCSPISGHRSVSWYQQTPGQGLQFLFEYFSETQRNKGNFPGRFSGRQFSNSRSEMNVSTLELGDSALYLCASSLAVGDTGELFFGEGSRLTVL.

This clonotype came up many times. The rearrangement joins TRBV5-1 to TRBJ2-7; 10 nucleotides match TRBD2. From germline, CDR1 is SGHRS and CDR2 YFSETQ. J was trimmed by 2 bases and V by 2 bases; bases with no gene match: 7. This CDR3 contains 16 residues. CDR3 in DNA: TGCGCCAGCAGCTTTACTAGCGGGGACTACCCCTACGAGCAGTACTTC. The encoded protein is CASSFTSGDYPYEQYF.

This clonotype was recorded many times. The J gene is TRBJ1-5, the V gene TRBV6-1, with TRBD1 identical over 7 bases. The length of the CDR3 is 18 residues. Per germline, CDR1 MNHNS and CDR2 SASEGT. Losses at the gene ends were 0 bases for V and 0 bases for J; bases not matched to a gene: 8. The CDR3 loop is CASSEALGQGGSNQPQHF. The CDR3 DNA reads TGTGCCAGCAGTGAAGCTCTTGGTCAGGGGGGTAGCAATCAGCCCCAGCATTTT.

This sequence joins TRBV19 and TRBJ1-5; 9 bases match TRBD1. Germline V gene data show CDR1 as LNHDA and CDR2 as SQIVND (reference sequence). Trimming cost V 3 bases and J 3 bases; bases outside gene matches: 3. CDR3 size: 15 residues. The CDR3 is CASSMGQGINQPQHF. The CDR3, as DNA: TGTGCCAGTAGTATGGGACAGGGTATCAATCAGCCCCAGCATTTT.

Comments on this clonotype: This may be a read error, as it is one base from a much larger clone. The gene calls are TRBV4-1 and TRBJ2-7, with D uncertain. The CDR3 runs 16 residues. The germline V gene encodes CDR1 MGHRA and CDR2 YSYEKL. CDR3 nucleotides: TGCGCCAGCAGCCATGATAGACCCACGACCTCCGACGAGCAGTACTTC. It codes for CASSHDRPTTSDEQYF.

The table lists this clonotype with many counts. This chain links TRBV7-2 with TRBJ1-1, with D perhaps matching TRBD1 (6 bases). The CDR3 contains 14 residues. CDR1 is SGHTA, CDR2 FQGNSA, per germline. Trimming pared 7 bases from V and 3 bases from J, leaving 15 bases between. The CDR3 coding sequence is TGTGCCAGCACCCCGGGGGGGCCGTACACTGAAGCTTTCTTT. Residues: CASTPGGPYTEAFF.

This clonotype was detected a few times. The rearrangement links TRBV28 to TRBJ1-5; D gene uncertain. Germline CDR1 is MDHEN and CDR2 is SYDVKM. Trimming shortened V by 6 bases and J by 9 bases, and 15 bases separated the two germline ends. The CDR3 loop spans 13 amino acids. CDR3 coding DNA: TGTGCCAGCAGGTCCGGATGGAAGGGGCCCCAGCATTTT. Amino acids: CASRSGWKGPQHF. The whole variable domain, remainder taken from reference TRBV28 and TRBJ1-5, is DVKVTQSSRYLVKRTGEKVFLECVQDMDHENMFWYRQDPGLGLRLIYFSYDVKMKEKGDIPEGYSVSREKKERFSLILESASTNQTSMYLCASRSGWKGPQHFGDGTRLSIL.

This sequence joins TRBV3-1 and TRBJ1-2; 7 positions agree with TRBD1. Germline V gives CDR1 LGHDT, CDR2 YNNKEL (reference sequence). The CDR3 extends over 14 amino acids. The trim removed 8 bases at V and 3 bases at J, leaving 9 bases unmatched. For the CDR3, the DNA is TGTGCCAGCTCTAGACAGGGCTTCGACTATGGCTACACCTTC. Amino acids: CASSRQGFDYGYTF.

This clonotype showed up many times. This chain connects TRBV11-3 to TRBJ1-1; D gene uncertain. The V gene lost 2 bases and the J gene lost 4 bases, with 14 bases spanning the gap. CDR3 length: 15 residues. Germline V gene sequence: CDR1 SGHNT, CDR2 YENEEA. CDR3 nucleotide sequence: TGTGCCAGCAGCTTATCGGGCGGGAGGACCACTGAAGCTTTCTTT. Its translation: CASSLSGGRTTEAFF.

In this sample, this clonotype turned up many times. The rearrangement links TRBV24-1 to TRBJ1-1; no definite D call. The CDR3 contains 12 residues. In germline, CDR1 is KGHDR, CDR2 SFDVKD. V was shortened by 7 bases and J by 5 bases, with 10 bases between the two germline ends. The CDR3 spells CATRSTNTEAFF. CDR3 coding DNA: TGTGCCACCAGGTCGACAAATACTGAAGCTTTCTTT.

Ten or more counts support this clonotype. The rearrangement joins TRBV2 to TRBJ2-5; TRBD1 matches at 8 bases. Trimming at V came to 5 bases and at J to 4 bases, leaving 3 bases not matched to a gene. The CDR3 is made up of 13 amino acids. Germline loops: CDR1 SNHLY, CDR2 FYNNEI. CDR3 bases: TGTGCCAGCAGTAGTGACAGGGGAGAGACCCAGTACTTC. This translates into CASSSDRGETQYF.

This chain uses TRBV12-3 or TRBV12-4 with TRBJ1-1, with D tentatively TRBD1 (5 bases). The CDR3 runs 14 residues. Trimming left V 6 bases short and J 0 bases short, with 11 bases between. CDR3 amino acids: CASRQEGMNTEAFF. CDR3 coding DNA: TGTGCCAGCAGACAGGAGGGTATGAACACTGAAGCTTTCTTT.

This clonotype came up many times. The chain combines TRBV12-3 or TRBV12-4 with TRBJ1-1; D gene uncertain. Trimming stripped 3 bases from V and 4 bases from J, with 9 bases between. This CDR3 spans 13 amino acids. CDR3 sequence: CASSLSGPTEAFF. The CDR3, as DNA: TGTGCCAGCAGTTTGAGTGGGCCCACTGAAGCTTTCTTT.

This clonotype was seen ten or more times. J is TRBJ2-7 and V is TRBV6-5; D unclear. The CDR3 contains 11 residues. CDR1 is MNHEY and CDR2 is SVGAGI in the germline V gene. The V and J ends lost 8 bases and 4 bases respectively, with 9 bases between them. The CDR3 sequence: CASLSYYEQYF. In DNA, the CDR3 is TGTGCCAGCCTCTCTTATTACGAGCAGTACTTC.

This clonotype has just one count. This may be a read error, as it is one base from a much larger clone. V is TRBV12-3 or TRBV12-4 and J is TRBJ1-2; the D is unclear. The CDR3 length is 12 residues. Trimming left V 4 bases short and J 8 bases short, with 11 bases between. The CDR3 nucleotides read TGTGCCAGCAGTTACCGACAAATCGGCTACACCTTC. Amino acid sequence: CASSYRQIGYTF.

This clonotype was seen repeatedly, ten times or more. CDR3 protein: CASTRGADNYGYTF. DNA for the CDR3: TGTGCCAGCACGCGGGGGGCGGATAACTATGGCTACACCTTC. The rearrangement uses TRBV12-3 or TRBV12-4 and TRBJ1-2; a weak D match, TRBD1 (6 bases). Trimming left V 7 bases short and J 1 base short, with 13 bases between. The CDR3 contains 14 residues.

This clonotype was found many times. V usage is TRBV7-2 and J usage is TRBJ1-5; no firm D call. This CDR3 comprises 13 residues. Germline V gene lookup returns CDR1 SGHTA and CDR2 FQGNSA. V was clipped by 1 base and J by 5 bases, with 6 bases between them. Here the CDR3 reads CASSLGQYQPQHF. The CDR3 DNA is TGTGCCAGCAGCTTAGGGCAGTATCAGCCCCAGCATTTT.

At least ten counts were recorded for this clonotype. This sequence joins TRBV20-1 and TRBJ1-1; D is possibly TRBD1 (6 bases). Looked up from germline, CDR1 is DFQATT and CDR2 is SNEGSKA (reference sequence). The CDR3 length is 15 residues. V shed 2 bases and J shed 10 bases, with 23 bases lying between them. CDR3 protein: CSARSWRDQTGIAFF. Here the CDR3 DNA reads TGCAGTGCTAGATCCTGGAGGGACCAAACAGGGATAGCTTTCTTT.

In this sample, this clonotype turned up many times. The gene calls are TRBV14 and TRBJ2-4; D remains ambiguous. Looked up from germline, CDR1 is SGHDN and CDR2 is FVKESK. This CDR3 contains 18 residues. V lost 4 bases and J lost 0, with 19 bases in between. The CDR3 region has the DNA TGTGCCAGCAGCCCAAGTTTCGGTATAGCTCTAGCCAAAAACATTCAGTACTTC. It specifies CASSPSFGIALAKNIQYF.

This clonotype was recorded at least ten times. CDR3 loop: CASSLEDNSPLHF. The CDR3 nucleotides are TGTGCCAGCAGCTTAGAGGATAATTCACCCCTCCACTTT. This chain connects TRBV7-2 to TRBJ1-6; D is undetermined. The germline CDR1 and CDR2 sequences are SGHTA and FQGNSA. Trimming took off 1 base at V and 5 bases at J, with 3 bases between the two ends. CDR3 length: 13 residues.

This clonotype was observed at least ten times. The V gene is TRBV20-1, the J gene TRBJ1-3, with unresolved D. The CDR3 is 14 amino acids. Germline lookup yields CDR1 DFQATT and CDR2 SNEGSKA (reference sequence). V shed 0 bases and J shed 0 bases, with 6 bases lying between them. CDR3 nucleotides: TGCAGTGCTAGAGATCCCCTCTCTGGAAACACCATATATTTT. It codes for CSARDPLSGNTIYF.

In this sample, this clonotype turned up many times. A junction end diverges from the germline sequence, so it may reflect a read error. The chain uses TRBV19 and TRBJ1-2; possible D gene TRBD1, 5 bases. CDR3 length: 15 residues. Germline V gene data show CDR1 as LNHDA and CDR2 as SQIVND (reference sequence). CDR3 DNA: TGTGCCAGTAGTGCGAGCGCGGGGACTAAATATGGCTACACCTTC. Protein product: CASSASAGTKYGYTF.

Ten or more counts support this clonotype. The chain links TRBV11-3 to TRBJ1-1; D gene ambiguous. Trimming shortened V by 11 bases and J by 5 bases, and 18 bases separated the two germline ends. The germline V gene has CDR1 SGHNT and CDR2 YENEEA. The CDR3 is 13 amino acids. CDR3 nucleotide sequence: TGTGCCTCAGGACGAGGGCAACGGACTGAAGCTTTCTTT. This codes for CASGRGQRTEAFF.

The chain joins TRBV19 to TRBJ2-4; 9 positions agree with TRBD2. The CDR3 sequence is 18 residues long. Germline-derived CDR1 and CDR2 are LNHDA and SQIVND (reference sequence). Trimming removed 1 base from V and 0 bases from J; junction bases left unmatched: 7. The CDR3 reads CASSIGASGELAKNIQYF. The CDR3 DNA is TGTGCCAGTAGTATAGGTGCTAGCGGGGAACTAGCCAAAAACATTCAGTACTTC.

A few counts support this clonotype. The CDR3 does not end in the conserved phenylalanine or tryptophan, so this is likely a read error. V usage is TRBV19 and J usage is TRBJ1-2, with D uncertain. Germline values: CDR1 LNHDA, CDR2 SQIVND (reference sequence). This CDR3 comprises 12 residues. V dropped 6 bases and J dropped 5 bases, with 10 bases sitting between them. The CDR3 region has the DNA TGTGCCAGTAGAAGTACTGGATATGGCTACACCCTC. Residues: CASRSTGYGYTL.

The chain links TRBV6-1 to TRBJ1-2, with a possible D match to TRBD1 (6 bases). Per germline, CDR1 MNHNS and CDR2 SASEGT. The CDR3 extends over 12 amino acids. The ends were cut back, 6 bases at V and 6 bases at J, with 11 bases in the middle. The CDR3 DNA is TGTGCCAGCAGGGGGACAAGTAATGGCTACACCTTC. Amino acid sequence: CASRGTSNGYTF.